The 30 T cell receptor beta chains below were found in one sample sequenced in a study of T cell changes during pregnancy in multiple sclerosis. TCRdb's copy holds only in-frame clones and misses some; the assay was immunoSEQ multiplex PCR. The sample contains some 62,000 clones, about 90% of which appear only once. The sample in question was peripheral blood, obtained in the second trimester of pregnancy. These receptors originate from a female donor in good health, enrolled as a control in a pregnancy study.

The chain has TRBV5-1 and TRBJ2-5; 12 bases map to TRBD2. Germline V gene lookup returns CDR1 SGHRS and CDR2 YFSETQ. Losses at the gene ends were 4 bases for V and 5 bases for J; bases not matched to a gene: 12. The CDR3 is made up of 17 amino acids. The CDR3 sequence is CASSHGTSGPPGETQYF. Written as DNA, the CDR3 is TGCGCCAGCAGCCACGGGACTAGCGGGCCGCCCGGGGAGACCCAGTACTTC.

The chain carries TRBV4-2 and TRBJ1-4, with D hard to call. V was cut by 2 bases and J by 8 bases, with 15 bases left in between. CDR3 length: 15 amino acids. CDR1 is LGHNA, CDR2 YNFKEQ, per germline. The CDR3 bases are TGTGCCAGCAGCCAAAGTCCTGGGCTTGGCGAAAAACTGTTTTTT. This sequence encodes CASSQSPGLGEKLFF.

The chain recombines TRBV7-3 with TRBJ2-1, with D perhaps matching TRBD1 (5 bases). This CDR3 has 15 amino acids. Per germline, CDR1 SGHTA and CDR2 FQGTGA. V was shortened by 5 bases and J by 6 bases, with 17 bases between the two germline ends. This CDR3 reads CASSASAIQGNEQFF. In DNA, the CDR3 is TGTGCCAGCAGCGCGAGCGCCATTCAGGGCAATGAGCAGTTCTTC.

In this sample, this clone turned up a few times. The genes are TRBV10-3 and TRBJ2-2; TRBD2 is a possible D gene (7 bases). In germline, CDR1 is ENHRY, CDR2 SYGVKD. This CDR3 has 16 amino acids. Trimming stripped 3 bases from V and 4 bases from J, with 15 bases between. This CDR3 is CAISEFEGGSTGELFF. CDR3 sequence (DNA): TGTGCCATCAGTGAATTCGAGGGGGGGAGCACCGGGGAGCTGTTTTTT.

The V and J genes are TRBV5-1 and TRBJ1-5; D gene uncertain. V lost 0 bases and J 0 bases, leaving 7 bases between the germline ends. The V gene's germline CDR1 is SGHRS and CDR2 YFSETQ. CDR3 length: 15 residues. The CDR3 DNA follows: TGCGCCAGCAGCTTGGCCGGTAATAGCAATCAGCCCCAGCATTTT. This translates into CASSLAGNSNQPQHF.

The rearrangement joins TRBV19 to TRBJ2-7; D is undetermined. V gave up 3 bases and J gave up 0 bases, with 6 bases separating them. Germline V gives CDR1 LNHDA, CDR2 SQIVND (reference sequence). There are 13 residues in the CDR3. CDR3 in DNA: TGTGCCAGTAGTATTAAGAGCTCCTACGAGCAGTACTTC. Residues: CASSIKSSYEQYF.

The chain uses TRBV6-1 and TRBJ1-2; D possibly corresponds to TRBD1 (5 bases). V was shortened by 0 bases and J by 7 bases, with 15 bases between the two germline ends. Germline assignment: CDR1 MNHNS and CDR2 SASEGT. This CDR3 is built from 15 residues. This chain's CDR3 is CASSEASGQGGGYTF. DNA of the CDR3: TGTGCCAGCAGTGAAGCGAGTGGGCAGGGCGGTGGCTACACCTTC.

The chain combines TRBV19 with TRBJ1-2; D is perhaps TRBD1 (6 bases). Trimming removed 6 bases at V and 9 bases at J, with 20 bases between. Germline V gives CDR1 LNHDA, CDR2 SQIVND (reference sequence). The CDR3 runs to 14 residues. The CDR3 bases are TGTGCCAGTAGGGGCGTCGGGGGGCCTGGGAGCTACACCTTC. Its protein product is CASRGVGGPGSYTF.

This chain joins TRBV7-9 and TRBJ2-2; 9 nucleotides match TRBD1. The CDR3 length is 16 residues. Germline values: CDR1 SEHNR, CDR2 FQNEAQ (reference sequence). The V segment lost 5 bases and the J segment 4 bases; nucleotides outside the gene matches: 8. The CDR3 DNA reads TGTGCCAGCAGCCCCCGGGACAGGGTATTCACCGGGGAGCTGTTTTTT. Residues: CASSPRDRVFTGELFF.

The genes are TRBV5-6 and TRBJ2-5; tentatively, D is TRBD1 (5 bases). This CDR3 is built from 14 residues. V was pared by 4 bases and J by 2 bases, with 12 bases between. The germline CDR1 and CDR2 sequences are SGHDT and YYEEEE. DNA for the CDR3: TGTGCCAGCAGCGACAGTCTCCTTCAAGAGACCCAGTACTTC. It codes for CASSDSLLQETQYF.

This chain uses TRBV6-5 with TRBJ2-1; D is perhaps TRBD2 (5 bases). With 0 bases removed from V and 3 bases from J, the gap between germline ends came to 9 bases. Germline assignment: CDR1 MNHEY and CDR2 SVGAGI. There are 15 residues in the CDR3. The CDR3 DNA reads TGTGCCAGCAGTTACTCCGGAGGTATCTACAATGAGCAGTTCTTC. It encodes CASSYSGGIYNEQFF.

The rearrangement joins TRBV2 to TRBJ1-1; D not certain. This CDR3 has 13 residues. CDR1 SNHLY and CDR2 FYNNEI come from the germline V gene. Deletions cut 3 bases from V and 3 bases from J, with 8 bases between. This CDR3 reads CASSESGYTEAFF. DNA for the CDR3: TGTGCCAGCAGTGAGTCCGGTTACACTGAAGCTTTCTTT.

The chain is built from TRBV30 and TRBJ1-4; tentative D call: TRBD1 (5 bases). The CDR3 consists of 15 residues. V was pared by 2 bases and J by 4 bases, with 14 bases between. Germline CDR1 GTSNPN, CDR2 SVGIG (reference sequence). The CDR3 DNA follows: TGTGCCTGGAGTAAGGGGTCCGGCTTTAATGAAAAACTGTTTTTT. Residues: CAWSKGSGFNEKLFF.

This clone was seen just once. The gene calls are TRBV7-9 and TRBJ2-1, with a possible D match to TRBD2 (5 bases). Germline CDR1 reads SEHNR; CDR2 reads FQNEAQ (reference sequence). V shed 2 bases and J shed 10 bases, with 12 bases lying between them. CDR3 length equals 13 residues. CDR3 sequence reads: CASSLSRRGEQFF. The CDR3 DNA sequence: TGTGCCAGCAGCTTAAGCAGGCGCGGGGAGCAGTTCTTC.

The gene calls are TRBV2 and TRBJ2-3; TRBD2 might be the D (5 bases). The CDR3 is 15 amino acids. CDR1 SNHLY and CDR2 FYNNEI come from the germline V gene. The V gene lost 4 bases and the J gene lost 1 base, with 12 bases spanning the gap. CDR3 nucleotides: TGTGCCAGCAGTGTCCCGCCCGGGGGCACAGATACGCAGTATTTT. Encoded protein: CASSVPPGGTDTQYF.

The gene calls are TRBV10-3 and TRBJ2-1; no clear D. The CDR3 has 16 amino acids. Trimming removed 0 bases from V and 0 bases from J, with 9 bases in between. The germline CDR1 and CDR2 sequences are ENHRY and SYGVKD. CDR3 sequence (DNA): TGTGCCATCAGTGAGTCTCCGTTAATCTCCTACAATGAGCAGTTCTTC. Amino acid sequence: CAISESPLISYNEQFF.

V usage is TRBV20-1 and J usage is TRBJ2-7, with 8 bases aligning to TRBD2. This CDR3 spans 11 amino acids. Germline lookup yields CDR1 DFQATT and CDR2 SNEGSKA (reference sequence). V shed 3 bases and J 5 bases; nucleotides not matched to a gene: 0. CDR3 in DNA: TGCAGTGCTAGGACTAGCGACGAGCAGTACTTC. Its translation: CSARTSDEQYF.

V and J are TRBV29-1 and TRBJ2-7; a possible D gene is TRBD2 (6 bases). This CDR3 spans 13 amino acids. The V end lost 6 bases, the J end lost 3 bases, and 15 bases lay between the germline ends. Germline assignment: CDR1 SQVTM and CDR2 ANQGSEA. The CDR3 protein is CSVRGTLGYEQYF. DNA of the CDR3: TGCAGCGTCCGCGGGACCCTTGGCTACGAGCAGTACTTC.

This clone is labeled medium-sized. The V gene is TRBV6-4, the J gene TRBJ2-6, with D possibly TRBD1 on 6 matching bases. Germline assignment: CDR1 MRHNA and CDR2 SNTAGT. The CDR3 loop spans 15 amino acids. Trimming took off 3 bases at V and 0 bases at J, with 6 bases between the two ends. This chain's CDR3 is CASSEDSSGANVLTF. The CDR3 DNA is TGTGCCAGCAGTGAGGACAGCTCTGGGGCCAACGTCCTGACTTTC.

This clone came up once. The chain combines TRBV27 with TRBJ2-1; TRBD1 matches 8 bases. CDR1 and CDR2 from the germline V gene are MNHEY and SMNVEV (reference sequence). The CDR3 has 16 amino acids. After removal of 3 bases from V and 5 bases from J, the junction contained 9 bases not matched to a gene. The CDR3 sequence is CASSLRRQGFNNEQFF. The CDR3 nucleotides are TGTGCCAGCAGTTTGAGACGACAGGGGTTCAACAATGAGCAGTTCTTC.

The chain links TRBV5-1 to TRBJ2-6; 10 bases agree with TRBD1. With V trimmed by 3 bases and J by 1 base, 1 base remained unmatched. There are 16 residues in the CDR3. Germline V lookup: CDR1 SGHRS, CDR2 YFSETQ. The CDR3 is CASSWDRGSGANVLTF. The CDR3 region has the DNA TGCGCCAGCAGCTGGGACAGGGGTTCTGGGGCCAACGTCCTGACTTTC.

V usage is TRBV18 and J usage is TRBJ2-1; D possibly corresponds to TRBD1 (6 bases). Germline CDR1 and CDR2: KGHSH and LQKENI. The CDR3 sequence is 14 residues long. V lost 6 bases, J lost 4 bases, and 13 bases lay in between. Written as DNA, the CDR3 is TGTGCCAGCTCCCCGGACAGCACATACAATGAGCAGTTCTTC. Protein sequence: CASSPDSTYNEQFF.

This chain links TRBV18 with TRBJ1-2, with D perhaps matching TRBD1 (5 bases). CDR1 is KGHSH and CDR2 is LQKENI in the germline V gene. V was clipped by 3 bases and J by 7 bases, with 18 bases between them. This CDR3 has 15 residues. As DNA, the CDR3 is TGTGCCAGCTCACCTAAAATTGAAAACGGGGGTGGCTACACCTTC. It yields the protein CASSPKIENGGGYTF. Complete variable domain (other parts from reference TRBV18 and TRBJ1-2): NAGVMQNPRHLVRRRGQEARLRCSPMKGHSHVYWYRQLPEEGLKFMVYLQKENIIDESGMPKERFSAEFPKEGPSILRIQQVVRGDSAAYFCASSPKIENGGGYTFGSGTRLTVV.

CDR3 protein: CAWSGTSGLSYEQYF. The DNA of the CDR3 is TGTGCCTGGAGTGGGACTAGCGGACTCTCCTACGAGCAGTACTTC. The chain links TRBV30 to TRBJ2-7; 10 bases match TRBD2. Germline V lookup: CDR1 GTSNPN, CDR2 SVGIG (reference sequence). This CDR3 comprises 15 residues. V lost 1 base, J lost 0 bases, and 3 bases stayed unmatched.

This clone showed up just once. The J gene is TRBJ2-5, the V gene TRBV13; D is perhaps TRBD1 (6 bases). Trimming shortened V by 3 bases and J by 5 bases, and 22 bases separated the two germline ends. There are 17 residues in the CDR3. CDR1 PRHDT and CDR2 FYEKMQ come from the germline V gene (reference sequence). CDR3 sequence reads: CASSFTLRPGVNETQYF. The CDR3, as DNA: TGTGCCAGCAGCTTCACCCTCCGGCCAGGGGTGAACGAGACCCAGTACTTC.

This clone was detected only once. The chain employs TRBV27 and TRBJ1-5; D ambiguous. The CDR3 has 13 amino acids. Germline CDR1 MNHEY, CDR2 SMNVEV (reference sequence). Trimming shortened V by 6 bases and J by 0 bases, and 6 bases separated the two germline ends. The CDR3 here is CASSRYSNQPQHF. The CDR3 nucleotides read TGTGCCAGCAGCCGCTATAGCAATCAGCCCCAGCATTTT.

This clone was seen once. The V and J genes are TRBV5-8 and TRBJ2-3; 7 nucleotides align to TRBD2. Germline values: CDR1 SGHTS, CDR2 YDEGEE. The CDR3 length is 16 residues. Trimming at V came to 0 bases and at J to 5 bases, leaving 9 bases not matched to a gene. CDR3 in DNA: TGTGCCAGCAGCTTGGAGGCGCGGGGGTCTGGAGATACGCAGTATTTT. Residues: CASSLEARGSGDTQYF.

This clone was found once. V usage is TRBV5-1 and J usage is TRBJ1-3; D possibly corresponds to TRBD1 (5 bases). This CDR3 spans 14 amino acids. The ends were cut back, 5 bases at V and 4 bases at J, with 13 bases in the middle. The germline V gene has CDR1 SGHRS and CDR2 YFSETQ. This CDR3 is CASSPAPGGNTIYF. CDR3 nucleotide sequence: TGCGCCAGCAGTCCGGCCCCAGGGGGAAACACCATATATTTT.

This chain uses TRBV6-1 with TRBJ2-5, with 10 bases that match TRBD1. Unmatched junction bases numbered 6, after V lost 1 base and J lost 4 bases. Germline V lookup: CDR1 MNHNS, CDR2 SASEGT. The CDR3 totals 16 residues. DNA for the CDR3: TGTGCCAGCAGTGAAGAGCCCCGGGACAGGGGAGAGACCCAGTACTTC. Translated: CASSEEPRDRGETQYF.

Concerning this clone: This specimen includes other DNA sequences encoding the same CDR3. The chain combines TRBV7-2 with TRBJ2-7, with D unresolved. Germline V gives CDR1 SGHTA, CDR2 FQGNSA. CDR3 length: 13 residues. Trimming removed 5 bases from V and 2 bases from J, with 10 bases in between. In DNA, the CDR3 is TGTGCCAGCAGCCGCCGTCGGGCCTACGAGCAGTACTTC. Translation: CASSRRRAYEQYF.